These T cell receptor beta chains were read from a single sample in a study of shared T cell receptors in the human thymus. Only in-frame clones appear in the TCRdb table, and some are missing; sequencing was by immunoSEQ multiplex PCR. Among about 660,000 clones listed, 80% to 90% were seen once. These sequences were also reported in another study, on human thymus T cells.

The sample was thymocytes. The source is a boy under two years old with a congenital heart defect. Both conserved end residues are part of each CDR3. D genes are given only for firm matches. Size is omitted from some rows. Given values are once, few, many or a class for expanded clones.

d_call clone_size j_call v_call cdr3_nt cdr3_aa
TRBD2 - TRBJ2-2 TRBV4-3 TGCGCCAGCAGCCAAGTTATCCCTAGCGGGCGGTCCTTTCCCGGGGAGCTGTTTTTT CASSQVIPSGRSFPGELFF
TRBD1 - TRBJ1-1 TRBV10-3 TGTGCCATCAGTGTACGACAGGGGCGGGAGACTGAAGCTTTCTTT CAISVRQGRETEAFF
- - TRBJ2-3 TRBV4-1 TGCGCCAGCAGCCACTACTACGGGACTTCGCTCGATACGCAGTATTTT CASSHYYGTSLDTQYF
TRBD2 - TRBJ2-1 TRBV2 TGTGCCAGCAAACTACTAGCGGAACCGAATGAGCAGTTCTTC CASKLLAEPNEQFF
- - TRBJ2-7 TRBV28 TGTGCCAGCAGCCAACAGAGGACAGTTGGAAGGGAGTACGAGCAGTACTTC CASSQQRTVGREYEQYF
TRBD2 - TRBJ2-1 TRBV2 TGTGCCAGCGGTGGGGGGGGGTTGGGCGATGAGCAGTTCTTC CASGGGGLGDEQFF
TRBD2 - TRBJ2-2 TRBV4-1 TGCGCCAGCAGCCAAGGGACTAGCGCAAACACCGGGGAGCTGTTTTTT CASSQGTSANTGELFF
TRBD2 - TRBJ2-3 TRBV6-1 TGTGCCAGCAGCGGGAGGTATACAGATACGCAGTATTTT CASSGRYTDTQYF
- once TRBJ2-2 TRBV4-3 TGCGCCAGCAGCCAAGCCGCGCAGGGGCGCCTCATCACCGGGGAGCTGTTTTTT CASSQAAQGRLITGELFF
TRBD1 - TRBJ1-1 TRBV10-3 TGTGCCATCAGTGACGGACAGGGCGAACGTCTAACTGAAGCTTTCTTT CAISDGQGERLTEAFF
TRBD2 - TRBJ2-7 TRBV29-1 TGCAGCGTCGAAAGACTAGCGGGAGCCCCCTACGAGCAGTACTTC CSVERLAGAPYEQYF
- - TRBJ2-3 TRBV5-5 TGTGCCAGCAGCCGAGGTGTGTCTCCTTCAGATACGCAGTATTTT CASSRGVSPSDTQYF
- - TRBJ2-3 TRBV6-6 TGTGCCAGCAGTTACGGTGGGCCAGATACGCAGTATTTT CASSYGGPDTQYF
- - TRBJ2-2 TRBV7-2 TGTGCCAGCAGCTTAGGGGCGGGATATTATGCCGGGGAGCTGTTTTTT CASSLGAGYYAGELFF
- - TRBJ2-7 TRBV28 TGTGCCAGCAGTTTGTCCAGGGGTGGGGAGCAGTACTTC CASSLSRGGEQYF
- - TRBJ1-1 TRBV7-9 TGTGCCAGCAGCCCGGACAGCCTGGAAGACACTGAAGCTTTCTTT CASSPDSLEDTEAFF
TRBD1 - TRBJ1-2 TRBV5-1 TGCGCCAGCAGCCCCCGGGTGAGGGGGCGAGGCTACACCTTC CASSPRVRGRGYTF
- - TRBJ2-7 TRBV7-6 TGTGCCAGCAGCTTATGGTTGAGGCGGGAGCAGTACTTC CASSLWLRREQYF
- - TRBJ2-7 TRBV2 TGTGCCAGCAGTGCGTCAAGTGTAGTCTACGAGCAGTACTTC CASSASSVVYEQYF
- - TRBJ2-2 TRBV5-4 TGTGCCAGCAGCTCGGCGAGGACCGGGGAGCTGTTTTTT CASSSARTGELFF
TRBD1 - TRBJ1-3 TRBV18 TGTGCCAGCTCACCATCCGGGACAGCTGGAAACACCATATATTTT CASSPSGTAGNTIYF
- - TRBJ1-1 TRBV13 TGTGCCAGCAGCTTTCAATCCATGTACCCGGACACTGAAGCTTTCTTT CASSFQSMYPDTEAFF
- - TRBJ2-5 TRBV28 TGTGCCAGCAGCCTAAAGGGCGGCCGTAGCGGCTACCAAGAGACCCAGTACTTC CASSLKGGRSGYQETQYF
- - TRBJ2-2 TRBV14 TGTGCCAGCAGCCAAGTTTCGCCGACGGCGGGCACCGGGGAGCTGTTTTTT CASSQVSPTAGTGELFF
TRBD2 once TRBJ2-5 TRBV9 TGTGCCAGCAGCGTAGCGGACCAGCGGGGCCCCCAGGAGACCCAGTACTTC CASSVADQRGPQETQYF
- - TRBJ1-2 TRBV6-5 TGTGCCAGCAGAACAGGCCAAGGCTACACCTTC CASRTGQGYTF
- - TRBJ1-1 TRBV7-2 TGTGCCAGCAGCTCCCATGCCGCAGGGATGGGGATGATGAACACTGAAGCTTTCTTT CASSSHAAGMGMMNTEAFF
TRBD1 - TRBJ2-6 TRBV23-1 TGCGCCAGCAGTCAATCGGACAGGGGCGTTAGACTCTCTGGGGCCAACGTCCTGACTTTC CASSQSDRGVRLSGANVLTF
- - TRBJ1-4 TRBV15 TGTGCCACCAGCAGAGACGGCTTGAATGGGCCCGAAAAACTGTTTTTT CATSRDGLNGPEKLFF
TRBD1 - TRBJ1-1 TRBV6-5 TGTGCCAGCAGTTACGACGGCAGGGGGCGGGGTGAAGCTTTCTTT CASSYDGRGRGEAFF